This T cell receptor beta chain was recovered during a study of cytotoxic CD8 clonotypes in ibrutinib-treated CLL. This CDR3 comprises 15 residues. The germline V and J ends were trimmed by 0 bases and 2 bases, with 9 bases remaining between them. In germline, CDR1 is SGDLS, CDR2 YYNGEE. The method was immunoSEQ multiplex PCR; TCRdb's version includes in-frame clones alone and lacks a portion of them. The profile shows about 22,000 clones, roughly 74% of them singletons. This clone was observed a handful of times. This TCR derives from a human donor with chronic lymphocytic leukemia. Here the sequenced sample was PBMCs, taken after 12 months of ibrutinib treatment. The chain is built from TRBV9 and TRBJ2-1; no clear D gene. CDR3 bases: TGTGCCAGCAGCGTAGACTATGGGGCCTACAATGAGCAGTTCTTC. Its translation is CASSVDYGAYNEQFF. Supplemented by reference TRBV9 and TRBJ2-1, the full variable domain reads DSGVTQTPKHLITATGQRVTLRCSPRSGDLSVYWYQQSLDQGLQFLIQYYNGEERAKGNILERFSAQQFPDLHSELNLSSLELGDSALYFCASSVDYGAYNEQFFGPGTRLTVL.